This T cell receptor (beta chain) was retrieved from a study of T cell responses to AZD1222 COVID-19 vaccine. General study points: Donors were chiefly white British, with a greater number of females, and clonal diversity was perhaps underestimated. Baseline seropositivity characterized only a handful of AZD1222 recipients. Two doses of AZD1222 preceded a rise in Spike-specific TCR breadth and depth.

The table came from immunoSEQ multiplex PCR; TCRdb's copy has only in-frame clones and leaves some out. Of more than 95,000 clones detected, over 75% appear once; the ten largest clones hold 7% to 10%. About this clone: Its specificity is not known.

Germline CDR1 and CDR2: SGHTA and FQGNSA. Trimming took 5 bases from V and 6 from J; bases not matched to a gene: 8. This CDR3 is 15 amino acids long. The chain uses TRBV7-2 and TRBJ1-3; TRBD1 agrees at 9 bases. The receptor comes from an adult in good health. Sample: peripheral blood, taken on day 0 of AZD1222 vaccination. CDR3 coding DNA: TGTGCCAGCAGCCCACAAGGACAGGGGTTAAACACCATATATTTT. This codes for CASSPQGQGLNTIYF.